Listed here are 16 T cell receptor beta chains from one sample, sequenced in a study of early stage breast cancer tumors. Here immunoSEQ multiplex PCR was the method, and the copy in TCRdb shows in-frame clones only, minus some. The repertoire includes almost 55,000 clones, approximately 90% of them detected once, and 4.5% to 5% sits in the top ten. The sample was blood. The receptor source for this set is a person aged 65 to 85 with breast cancer.

The chain couples TRBV2 to TRBJ2-1; a weak D match, TRBD1 (6 bases). The CDR3 length is 12 residues. The V and J ends lost 5 bases and 7 bases respectively, with 9 bases between them. CDR1 is SNHLY, CDR2 FYNNEI, per germline. The CDR3 reads CASSRDTNEQFF. CDR3 bases: TGTGCCAGCAGTAGGGACACAAATGAGCAGTTCTTC.

The rearrangement uses TRBV18 and TRBJ2-5; D possibly corresponds to TRBD1 (6 bases). The CDR3 spans 17 residues. Germline assignment: CDR1 KGHSH and CDR2 LQKENI. Trimming removed 4 bases at V and 0 bases at J, with 18 bases between. The CDR3 coding sequence is TGTGCCAGCTCACTCCTGACTGGGGGCCTCAACCAAGAGACCCAGTACTTC. Its protein product is CASSLLTGGLNQETQYF.

J is TRBJ2-1 and V is TRBV28, with 12 nucleotides matching TRBD2. Per the germline V gene, CDR1 is MDHEN and CDR2 is SYDVKM. After removal of 8 bases from V and 4 bases from J, the junction contained 6 bases not matched to a gene. The CDR3 spans 15 residues. The CDR3 nucleotides are TGTGCCAGCGGGACTAGCGGGCCACTATACAATGAGCAGTTCTTC. Translated: CASGTSGPLYNEQFF.

This rearrangement joins TRBV2 to TRBJ2-3; 8 bases line up with TRBD1. With V trimmed by 4 bases and J by 4 bases, 4 bases remained unmatched. CDR1 and CDR2 from the germline V gene are SNHLY and FYNNEI. CDR3 length equals 14 residues. The DNA of the CDR3 is TGTGCCAGCAGTGCCTGGACAGGGCCAGATACGCAGTATTTT. This encodes CASSAWTGPDTQYF. The entire variable domain, with the rest obtained from reference TRBV2 and TRBJ2-3, is as follows: EPEVTQTPSHQVTQMGQEVILRCVPISNHLYFYWYRQILGQKVEFLVSFYNNEISEKSEIFDDQFSVERPDGSNFTLKIRSTKLEDSAMYFCASSAWTGPDTQYFGPGTRLTVL.

V usage is TRBV5-8 and J usage is TRBJ1-5; TRBD1 agrees at 10 bases. The CDR3 has 14 residues. Germline-derived CDR1 and CDR2 are SGHTS and YDEGEE. V lost 5 bases and J lost 6; bases outside the gene matches: 5. The CDR3 sequence: CASRFGQGGQPQHF. The CDR3 DNA sequence: TGTGCCAGCAGATTCGGACAGGGGGGTCAGCCCCAGCATTTT.

V is TRBV7-8 and J is TRBJ1-6, with D perhaps TRBD1 (5 bases). From germline, CDR1 is SGHVS and CDR2 FQNEAQ. This CDR3 spans 14 amino acids. V lost 1 base and J lost 7, with 8 bases in between. In nucleotides, the CDR3 is TGTGCCAGCAGCTTAGTTCAGGGAAATTCACCCCTCCACTTT. Amino acid sequence: CASSLVQGNSPLHF.

This chain connects TRBV6-1 to TRBJ2-1; the D is unclear. The germline CDR1 and CDR2 sequences are MNHNS and SASEGT. The CDR3 is made up of 13 amino acids. Trimming shortened V by 3 bases and J by 6 bases, and 9 bases separated the two germline ends. The CDR3 DNA follows: TGTGCCAGCAGTGATTTGGCCCTCAATGAGCAGTTCTTC. This encodes CASSDLALNEQFF.

The chain employs TRBV5-4 and TRBJ1-6; TRBD1 agrees at 7 bases. This CDR3 comprises 14 residues. Losses at the gene ends were 3 bases for V and 8 bases for J; bases not matched to a gene: 5. Germline V CDR1 and CDR2: SGHNT, YYREEE (reference sequence). CDR3 DNA: TGTGCCAGCAGCTGGGACAGTCAATATTCACCCCTCCACTTT. This translates into CASSWDSQYSPLHF.

This clone was detected only once. Germline is not matched at one junction end, which may reflect a read error. V is TRBV2 and J is TRBJ2-7; 9 bases align to TRBD1. CDR1 and CDR2 from the germline V gene are SNHLY and FYNNEI. The CDR3 extends over 10 amino acids. As DNA, the CDR3 is TGTGCCAGCAGGGCCGGGACAGGGAAGTTC. As protein: CASRAGTGKF.

The chain's CDR3 is CASSRDFTGELFF. As DNA, the CDR3 is TGTGCCAGCAGCCGGGACTTCACCGGGGAGCTGTTTTTT. The J gene is TRBJ2-2, the V gene TRBV7-2, with D maybe TRBD2 (6 bases). The CDR3 runs 13 residues. With 5 bases removed from V and 4 bases from J, the gap between germline ends came to 8 bases. The germline CDR1 and CDR2 sequences are SGHTA and FQGNSA.

The chain combines TRBV19 with TRBJ2-7; 7 nucleotides match TRBD1. This CDR3 comprises 13 residues. V gave up 5 bases and J gave up 3 bases; unmatched junction bases: 4. CDR1 is LNHDA and CDR2 is SQIVND in the germline V gene (reference sequence). The CDR3 DNA follows: TGTGCCAGTAGTCGACAGGGAAACTACGAGCAGTACTTC. As protein: CASSRQGNYEQYF.

The chain carries TRBV2 and TRBJ1-3, with 7 bases fitting TRBD1. V trimming: 6 bases; J trimming: 1 base; junction bases outside the gene matches: 6. The CDR3 totals 15 residues. Germline V CDR1 and CDR2: SNHLY, FYNNEI. The CDR3 here is CASSLDRVSGNTIYF. CDR3 DNA: TGTGCCAGCAGCCTAGACAGGGTGTCTGGAAACACCATATATTTT. Based on the CDR3 plus reference TRBV2 and TRBJ1-3, the full variable domain is EPEVTQTPSHQVTQMGQEVILRCVPISNHLYFYWYRQILGQKVEFLVSFYNNEISEKSEIFDDQFSVERPDGSNFTLKIRSTKLEDSAMYFCASSLDRVSGNTIYFGEGSWLTVV.

V usage is TRBV11-2 and J usage is TRBJ1-3; no reliable D call. The CDR3 totals 12 residues. The V end lost 6 bases, the J end lost 4 bases, and 7 bases lay between the germline ends. Germline CDR1 is SGHAT and CDR2 is FQNNGV. The CDR3: CASSDWGNTIYF. The CDR3 DNA reads as TGTGCCAGCAGTGACTGGGGAAACACCATATATTTT.

The chain has TRBV5-1 and TRBJ2-7; no definite D call. The CDR3 contains 13 residues. CDR1 is SGHRS and CDR2 is YFSETQ in the germline V gene. V lost 5 bases to trimming and J lost 5 bases, with 14 bases between them. CDR3 nucleotides: TGCGCCAGCAGTCGGGTTGCCGTGGACGAGCAGTACTTC. Amino acid sequence: CASSRVAVDEQYF.

The J gene is TRBJ2-7, the V gene TRBV7-6; 7 bases align to TRBD2. There are 15 residues in the CDR3. In germline, CDR1 is SGHVS, CDR2 FNYEAQ. The ends lost 2 bases at V and 6 bases at J; junction bases unmatched: 10. CDR3: CASSLLTGGAGEQYF. The CDR3 region has the DNA TGTGCCAGCAGCTTATTAACGGGAGGTGCTGGCGAGCAGTACTTC.

The rearrangement links TRBV11-2 to TRBJ2-3; TRBD2 agrees at 10 bases. This CDR3 has 17 amino acids. Germline V CDR1 and CDR2: SGHAT, FQNNGV. The J segment lost 1 base and the V segment lost 1 base, leaving 5 bases of the junction unmatched. CDR3 loop: CASSLVRLAGGTDTQYF. The DNA of the CDR3 is TGTGCCAGCAGCTTAGTTCGGCTAGCGGGGGGCACAGATACGCAGTATTTT.